This T cell receptor beta chain was sequenced for a study of identifying expanded T cells in peripheral blood (dated by TCRdb to between 2017 and 2020). With regard to the full study: Technical replicates were generated by sequencing separate aliquots of the same genomic DNA pool, with four replicates compared pairwise. The study at large found these results: Across all healthy-donor time intervals, the beta-binomial model significantly lowered both the number of clones called differentially abundant and the false-positive rate. Across all healthy donors, variance in clone template counts between approximately two-week samples was found to increase significantly with total template count. The binomial model flagged approximately 1.1 differentially abundant clones between technical replicates but around 15 over roughly 2 weeks and approximately 18 over about four weeks. The authors expected biological variance in healthy repertoires might increase further over much longer intervals such as months to years.

As regards this clone: It has no known antigen specificity. No clone much larger than this one lies a single base away; base qualities are absent.

From a lookup of the germline V gene (reference sequence), CDR1 and CDR2 are MNHNY and SVGAGI. Spanning cysteine to phenylalanine, the CDR3 consists of 13 amino acids. Kept here is only the CDR3 DNA, which spans 39 bases and is read in frame from base 1. Trimming costs V 0 bases and J 5 bases, and their ends lie 5 bases apart. TCRbeta CDR3 regions were profiled by bias-controlled multiplex PCR amplification of genomic DNA with the immunoSEQ Assay. Turning to the authors' computational methods: To quantify the absolute abundance of each unique TCRbeta CDR3 region, the sequences were collapsed and filtered. Differential abundance was tested with a binomial (Fisher-equivalent) model and with a beta-binomial model adding time-dependent variance fitted from healthy donors. Clones with fewer than 5 combined templates were excluded, and clones with Benjamini-Hochberg FDR below 0.01 were called differentially abundant. The form v = (b*log(k)+a)^2 was used to model beta-binomial variance as a function of total template count across the two samples. In TCRdb, the immuneACCESS table is reduced to in-frame sequences with V and J assigned. These tables do not hold every clone; where another copy was compared, an unresolved V gene accounts for under half, and the others remain unexplained. V, J and clone size were drawn from that table, and D and trimming were deduced from the DNA. The sample data list tens of thousands of clones, and around 88% of these were observed just once. Together, the top ten hold roughly 4.2% of the sample.

No immune events, such as infections, were documented for the healthy donors during the collection period. Time-dependent variance in a beta-binomial model of T-cell clone differential abundance was calibrated using healthy-donor blood repertoires as a training cohort. The training cohort included approximately 10 healthy donors, of whom 3 were female and 7 were male. The donors were between roughly 25 and 70 years old, with an average age of approximately 47 years. Whole blood, obtained from a commercial supplier, was collected from each healthy donor at three time points spaced two weeks apart. For immunosequencing, genomic DNA was extracted from unsorted whole blood.

This clonotype was obtained from a person aged 18-69 years in good health. Sequencing input: blood. The rearranged chain carries TRBV6-6 and TRBJ2-1; TRBD1 is a weak D gene call, 5 bases matching. For the CDR3, the sequence is CASSYSRDNEQFF. The DNA sequence reads TGTGCCAGCAGTTACTCCAGGGACAATGAGCAGTTCTTC.